The 26 T cell receptor beta chains below were found in one sample sequenced in a study of cytomegalovirus exposure and HLA in healthy donors (dated by TCRdb to 2017 to 2019). Preparation of the library involved the immunoSEQ multiplex PCR assay. TCRdb carries this immuneACCESS record with in-frame sequences only. Its versions omit some clonotypes, under half of them owing to an unresolved V gene in the studies checked, with the rest unexplained. The sample contains 250,000 to 400,000 clones, approximately 91% of them found a single time. The ten largest account for about 0.96% of the sample. The sequencing input was PBMCs. The receptors were gathered from a man aged 25-40 years in good health and CMV-seronegative.

The chain uses TRBV4-3 and TRBJ1-3, with D maybe TRBD1 (6 bases). Germline V lookup: CDR1 LGHNA, CDR2 YSLEER. The CDR3 consists of 14 residues. Deletions cut 5 bases from V and 4 bases from J, with 12 bases between. DNA of the CDR3: TGCGCCAGCAGCGAACAGGGTTCAGGAAACACCATATATTTT. It encodes CASSEQGSGNTIYF.

This chain connects TRBV6-5 to TRBJ2-1; TRBD1 agrees at 7 bases. V was clipped by 4 bases and J by 2 bases; unmatched bases: 2. The germline V gene encodes CDR1 MNHEY and CDR2 SVGAGI. This CDR3 spans 14 amino acids. Here the CDR3 reads CASSFRGPYNEQFF. The CDR3 nucleotides read TGTGCCAGCAGTTTTAGGGGGCCCTACAATGAGCAGTTCTTC.

V usage is TRBV19 and J usage is TRBJ2-7; 12 bases match TRBD2. After removal of 2 bases from V and 4 bases from J, the junction contained 3 bases not matched to a gene. The CDR3 totals 15 residues. Germline V gives CDR1 LNHDA, CDR2 SQIVND (reference sequence). CDR3 region: CASSITSGGLYEQYF. The CDR3 nucleotides are TGTGCCAGTAGTATAACTAGCGGGGGGCTGTACGAGCAGTACTTC.

V is TRBV27 and J is TRBJ2-7, with TRBD1 identical over 9 bases. Germline V gene data show CDR1 as MNHEY and CDR2 as SMNVEV (reference sequence). This CDR3 is built from 15 residues. The junction had 9 bases not matched to a gene; V was cut back by 6 bases and J by 3 bases. The CDR3 region is CASRATGGNGYEQYF. The CDR3 DNA reads as TGTGCCAGCAGGGCCACAGGGGGCAATGGCTACGAGCAGTACTTC.

V gene TRBV7-6 combines with J gene TRBJ2-7, with TRBD1 matching 9 bases. The CDR3 loop spans 15 amino acids. The ends lost 1 base at V and 2 bases at J; junction bases unmatched: 3. Germline values: CDR1 SGHVS, CDR2 FNYEAQ. CDR3 loop: CASSLGGTGTYEQYF. The CDR3 nucleotides are TGTGCCAGCAGCTTAGGAGGGACAGGGACCTACGAGCAGTACTTC.

The CDR3: CASSSIYTGRDGYTF. DNA of the CDR3: TGTGCCAGCAGCTCTATATATACAGGGCGAGATGGCTACACCTTC. This rearrangement joins TRBV5-6 to TRBJ1-2; perhaps TRBD1 as D (6 bases). Trimming removed 3 bases at V and 6 bases at J, with 18 bases between. The CDR3 has 15 amino acids. Germline V gene sequence: CDR1 SGHDT, CDR2 YYEEEE. The full variable domain, its missing parts supplied by reference TRBV5-6 and TRBJ1-2, is DAGVTQSPTHLIKTRGQQVTLRCSPKSGHDTVSWYQQALGQGPQFIFQYYEEEERQRGNFPDRFSGHQFPNYSSELNVNALLLGDSALYLCASSSIYTGRDGYTFGSGTRLTVV.

This clone has a handful of counts. V and J are TRBV2 and TRBJ1-6; a possible D gene is TRBD1 (5 bases). V shed 10 bases and J shed 10 bases, with 14 bases lying between them. There are 12 residues in the CDR3. The germline CDR1 and CDR2 sequences are SNHLY and FYNNEI. For the CDR3, the DNA is TGTGCCACCAAGGGGACTTCCTCACCCCTCCACTTT. Its translation is CATKGTSSPLHF.

This clone occurred once. The chain couples TRBV4-1 to TRBJ1-1, with D unresolved. The V and J ends lost 3 bases and 7 bases respectively, with 21 bases between them. This CDR3 comprises 16 residues. Germline assignment: CDR1 MGHRA and CDR2 YSYEKL. The CDR3 nucleotides read TGCGCCAGCAGCCATCCAAAGAGGCAGATGGAAAATGAAGCTTTCTTT. It codes for CASSHPKRQMENEAFF.

The chain is built from TRBV14 and TRBJ2-7; a possible D gene is TRBD2 (5 bases). The CDR3 consists of 14 residues. Germline CDR1 SGHDN, CDR2 FVKESK. V was pared by 3 bases and J by 0 bases, with 9 bases between. CDR3 residues: CASSHPGNSYEQYF. CDR3 DNA sequence: TGTGCCAGCAGCCATCCCGGGAACTCCTACGAGCAGTACTTC.

In regard to this clone: Within the sample, other DNA sequences also encode this same CDR3. The rearrangement uses TRBV20-1 and TRBJ1-2, with 7 positions matching TRBD1. Germline CDR1 DFQATT, CDR2 SNEGSKA (reference sequence). The junction had 1 base not matched to a gene; V was cut back by 6 bases and J by 3 bases. The CDR3 sequence is 11 residues long. CDR3 nucleotide sequence: TGCAGTGCAACAGGGGACTATGGCTACACCTTC. Protein product: CSATGDYGYTF.

This chain joins TRBV6-5 and TRBJ1-2; 11 positions match TRBD1. The junction had 8 bases not matched to a gene; V was cut back by 3 bases and J by 8 bases. The CDR3 runs to 15 residues. Germline loops: CDR1 MNHEY, CDR2 SVGAGI. CDR3 in amino acids: CASSYFGQGAHGYTF. CDR3 bases: TGTGCCAGCAGTTATTTTGGACAGGGGGCGCACGGCTACACCTTC.

This clone showed up just once. The rearrangement uses TRBV6-1 and TRBJ2-5, with D unclear. The CDR3 runs 13 residues. Deletions cut 5 bases from V and 4 bases from J, with 11 bases between. Germline CDR1 reads MNHNS; CDR2 reads SASEGT. CDR3 protein: CASSFSRGETQYF. DNA of the CDR3: TGTGCCAGCAGTTTTAGCCGTGGAGAGACCCAGTACTTC.

The chain carries TRBV6-5 and TRBJ1-2; 8 bases are a match to TRBD1. With 3 bases clipped from V and 3 bases from J, the junction kept 9 bases outside the gene matches. The CDR3 is 16 amino acids. From germline, CDR1 is MNHEY and CDR2 SVGAGI. DNA of the CDR3: TGTGCCAGCAGTTATCTTGGACAGGGTTTGGACTATGGCTACACCTTC. Residues: CASSYLGQGLDYGYTF.

This clone was seen a handful of times. The genes are TRBV5-4 and TRBJ2-7; D is unclear. The CDR3 has 13 amino acids. Germline V gives CDR1 SGHNT, CDR2 YYREEE (reference sequence). Trimming took 4 bases from V and 4 from J, leaving 12 bases between them. CDR3 sequence: CASSLDPGYEQYF. CDR3 DNA sequence: TGTGCCAGCAGCCTGGACCCCGGGTACGAGCAGTACTTC.

A few counts support this clone. The V gene is TRBV18, the J gene TRBJ1-2; D remains unclear. Germline assignment: CDR1 KGHSH and CDR2 LQKENI. The CDR3 contains 16 residues. Deletions cut 6 bases from V and 0 bases from J, with 17 bases between. In nucleotides, the CDR3 is TGTGCCAGCTCCGGGAGGGTTACCGACCCTAACTATGGCTACACCTTC. This translates into CASSGRVTDPNYGYTF.

The J gene is TRBJ2-7, the V gene TRBV6-5; 10 nucleotides match TRBD1. Trimming removed 5 bases from V and 5 bases from J; junction bases left unmatched: 6. Germline CDR1 is MNHEY and CDR2 is SVGAGI. The CDR3 sequence is 14 residues long. For the CDR3, the DNA is TGTGCCAGCAGTCCGACAGGGGGCTGGCACGAGCAGTACTTC. Its protein is CASSPTGGWHEQYF.

This clone was seen a single time. The J gene is TRBJ2-3, the V gene TRBV5-4, with 9 bases that match TRBD1. Germline CDR1 SGHNT, CDR2 YYREEE (reference sequence). The CDR3 is 13 amino acids. V was pared by 5 bases and J by 6 bases, with 4 bases of the junction left unmatched. The DNA of the CDR3 is TGTGCCAGCAGTCGTGACAGGGGGGATACGCAGTATTTT. Encoded protein: CASSRDRGDTQYF.

The rearrangement links TRBV6-1 to TRBJ1-4; D gene unclear. CDR1 MNHNS and CDR2 SASEGT come from the germline V gene. CDR3 length equals 15 residues. V dropped 4 bases and J dropped 2 bases, with 11 bases sitting between them. The CDR3 DNA is TGTGCCAGCAGTGTAGCCGCAGGTACTAATGAAAAACTGTTTTTT. It translates to CASSVAAGTNEKLFF.

The rearrangement links TRBV7-9 to TRBJ2-5, with D possibly matching TRBD2 (6 bases). Germline values: CDR1 SEHNR, CDR2 FQNEAQ (reference sequence). V was trimmed by 5 bases and J by 3 bases, leaving 10 bases between them. The CDR3 loop spans 13 amino acids. The CDR3: CASSPPGEETQYF. The CDR3 bases are TGTGCCAGCAGCCCGCCGGGGGAAGAGACCCAGTACTTC.

The CDR3 nucleotides are TGTGCCAGCAGGCGAACTAGCGGGGGACACTCCTACGAGCAGTACTTC. The encoded protein is CASRRTSGGHSYEQYF. The rearrangement joins TRBV7-9 to TRBJ2-7; 11 nucleotides match TRBD2. Losses at the gene ends were 6 bases for V and 0 bases for J; bases not matched to a gene: 7. The CDR3 has 16 residues. Germline values: CDR1 SEHNR, CDR2 FQNEAQ (reference sequence).

This rearrangement joins TRBV18 to TRBJ1-4; 10 bases are shared with TRBD1. The CDR3 is 16 residues long. Trimming took 2 bases from V and 7 from J; bases not matched to a gene: 7. The germline V gene encodes CDR1 KGHSH and CDR2 LQKENI. This CDR3 is CASSPGFDRGREKLFF. Here the CDR3 DNA reads TGTGCCAGCTCACCAGGATTCGACAGGGGGCGTGAAAAACTGTTTTTT.

This clone has just one count. J is TRBJ2-2 and V is TRBV7-9, with 8 bases lining up with TRBD1. After removal of 5 bases from V and 5 bases from J, the junction contained 10 bases not matched to a gene. Per germline, CDR1 SEHNR and CDR2 FQNEAQ (reference sequence). The CDR3 length is 16 residues. CDR3: CASSNTGGVGTGELFF. In nucleotides, the CDR3 is TGTGCCAGCAGCAACACAGGGGGAGTTGGTACCGGGGAGCTGTTTTTT.

V usage is TRBV14 and J usage is TRBJ2-5; TRBD1 matches 9 bases. The CDR3 is made up of 15 amino acids. Trimming at V came to 4 bases and at J to 6 bases, leaving 9 bases not matched to a gene. Germline V gene data show CDR1 as SGHDN and CDR2 as FVKESK. DNA of the CDR3: TGTGCCAGCAGCCGAAGGACAGGGGCGGGCAAGACCCAGTACTTC. This gives the protein CASSRRTGAGKTQYF.

This clone was seen a single time. This chain links TRBV27 with TRBJ2-7; D not certain. There are 14 residues in the CDR3. Trimming took off 5 bases at V and 3 bases at J, with 14 bases between the two ends. CDR1 MNHEY and CDR2 SMNVEV come from the germline V gene (reference sequence). This CDR3 is CASSPWAGNYEQYF. CDR3 nucleotide sequence: TGTGCCAGCAGTCCTTGGGCAGGAAACTACGAGCAGTACTTC.

V gene TRBV4-1 combines with J gene TRBJ2-5, with 7 bases matching TRBD1. This CDR3 has 16 residues. Germline assignment: CDR1 MGHRA and CDR2 YSYEKL. V trimming: 2 bases; J trimming: 2 bases; junction bases outside the gene matches: 8. The CDR3 loop reads CASSQTILGQQETQYF. The CDR3 DNA is TGCGCCAGCAGCCAAACCATCCTGGGACAGCAAGAGACCCAGTACTTC.

The chain carries TRBV7-9 and TRBJ2-2; 12 bases are a match to TRBD2. The length of the CDR3 is 15 residues. Trimming took 7 bases from V and 7 from J; bases not matched to a gene: 7. Germline V gene data show CDR1 as SEHNR and CDR2 as FQNEAQ (reference sequence). Here the CDR3 DNA reads TGTGCCAGCACCCTAGCGGGGGGGCTGAACGGGGAGCTGTTTTTT. It translates to CASTLAGGLNGELFF.